Reported below is one T cell receptor (beta chain). Its antigen is still unknown. Amplified regions were TCR beta CDR3 sequences from RNA transcripts. The HTBI primer set drove a first-round RT-PCR of the TCR CDR3. MiXCR, run by TCRdb on the multiplex PCR reads, gives a single entry per CDR3 protein. Among some 550,000 distinct CDR3 sequences, less than 25% were seen once, and the ten largest hold more than 20%. The data originate from a study of T cells in Graves' hyperthyroidism and ophthalmopathy. Study-wide findings and caveats: Ophthalmopathy cases were set apart from stable hyperthyroidism by a 13 V-J model.

Newly diagnosed hyperthyroidism patients aged 18 to 65 years had disease lasting under 2 months. CDR3 length equals 14 residues. The germline V gene encodes CDR1 SEHNR and CDR2 FQNEAQ (reference sequence). V was clipped by 6 bases and J by 3 bases; unmatched bases: 8. The sample comprised blood. This chain joins TRBV7-9 and TRBJ2-7; 7 bases agree with TRBD1. This TCR came from a man between 18 and 35 years old with Graves' hyperthyroidism. The CDR3 DNA reads TGTGCCAGCAGTTGGGGGACAGCCGGCTACGAGCAGTACTTC. This sequence encodes CASSWGTAGYEQYF.